A single T cell receptor (beta chain) is shown here with its context. No antigen is known for it. No qualities accompany the bases; no much larger clone lies one base away. The record originates from a study of blood T cell repertoires in COVID-19 (dated by TCRdb to the early 2020s). Looking at the study overall: Collaborator samples came from the United States, Italy and Spain and covered acute and convalescent phases of COVID-19. A de-identified subject ID, COVID-19 status, age in years and sex were almost always included in the sample metadata. Deeply sampled blood TCRbeta repertoires from subjects exposed to, actively infected with, or recovered from COVID-19 were included in the dataset. Where HLA class I and class II types were available, the types were taken from metadata supplied by the sample provider, not from assay-based typing. The material from the prospective study consisted of cDNA or gDNA derived from T cells, B-cell-depleted T cells, or PBMCs. The repertoires were made available in a free public database intended to serve as a resource for research on the immune response to SARS-CoV-2. Samples were obtained from the ongoing ImmuneRACE study (first 160 participants) and from about 1,300 subjects provided by 6 global collaborators.

TCRbeta CDR3 regions were amplified from genomic DNA using the immunoSEQ Assay, a bias-controlled multiplex PCR. Under the source paper's analysis protocol: The number of nucleated cells in each sample was estimated from the amplification of reference gene primers within the assay. To quantify the absolute abundance of each unique TCRbeta CDR3 rearrangement, sequence reads were collapsed and filtered. For each sample, productive Simpson clonality was calculated as the square root of Simpson's diversity index across productive rearrangements. TCRdb stores this immuneACCESS table with in-frame sequences only. Part of the clones is absent; in the studies checked, under half of the shortfall reflects unresolved V genes, and no reason is known for the rest. The D gene and trimming were derived from the DNA, and the V and J assignments and clone size from that table. Within this sample are about 95,000 clones, with around 90% of them counted one time only. About 4.8% of the sample is taken by the ten largest.

In Seattle, one collaborating source enrolled patients while the infection was active and tracked those patients longitudinally over the course of disease. Each collaborating institution followed its own protocols to collect whole blood in K2EDTA tubes. For TCRbeta analysis, collaborators shipped samples as frozen whole blood, isolated PBMCs, or DNA extracted from either of those sample types. V is shortened by 0 bases, J by 7 bases, and the region joining them spans 12 bases. Via the germline V gene, CDR1 is LGHNA and CDR2 YNFKEQ. The CDR3 covers 14 residues, taking in both the cysteine and the phenylalanine. The read is trimmed to its CDR3 DNA, 42 bases read in frame from base 1. Paper-wide results and their limitations: How much clinical and demographic metadata was included differed by source and by participant, and the metadata was provided uncurated.

Here the chain combines TRBV4-2 and TRBJ1-1; no D gene is confidently identified. The specimen sequenced was peripheral blood. The sequence came from a man in his sixties with COVID-19, enrolled during active disease. The sequenced DNA: TGTGCCAGCAGCCAAGATAGACTTCTTGGTGAAGCTTTCTTT. Translation gives CASSQDRLLGEAFF.